Following are 9 T cell receptor beta chains from one sample sequenced in a study of blood T cell repertoires in COVID-19. Profiled with immunoSEQ multiplex PCR; TCRdb holds only in-frame clones, not every one. The data show 60,000 or so clones, around 89% seen once. Sample: peripheral blood. Receptors were obtained from a human donor with active COVID-19. The donor label of this sample is uncertain.

This sequence joins TRBV9 and TRBJ1-6; 10 positions agree with TRBD1. V lost 3 bases to trimming and J lost 10 bases; unmatched junction nucleotides: 7. The CDR3 is 15 amino acids. The germline V gene encodes CDR1 SGDLS and CDR2 YYNGEE. The CDR3 coding sequence is TGTGCCAGCAGCGCCAGACAGGGGGCGGAATCACCCCTCCACTTT. This encodes CASSARQGAESPLHF.

The rearrangement links TRBV6-2 or TRBV6-3 to TRBJ2-7, with 7 bases identical to TRBD1. Unmatched junction bases numbered 20, after V lost 2 bases and J lost 4 bases. Germline CDR1 is MNHEY and CDR2 is SVGEGT. The CDR3 runs 19 residues. The CDR3 is CASSYPHPILRDRIYEQYF. The CDR3 nucleotides are TGTGCCAGCAGTTACCCACACCCGATCCTCCGGGACAGAATATACGAGCAGTACTTC.

The CDR3 is CASSLRGAEAFF. The CDR3 bases are TGTGCCAGCAGCCTCAGGGGGGCTGAAGCTTTCTTT. The J gene is TRBJ1-1, the V gene TRBV5-6; 7 nucleotides match TRBD1. CDR1 and CDR2 from the germline V gene are SGHDT and YYEEEE. After removal of 4 bases from V and 6 bases from J, the junction contained 3 bases not matched to a gene. This CDR3 has 12 amino acids.

The chain joins TRBV9 to TRBJ2-5, with 7 bases lining up with TRBD1. Germline loops: CDR1 SGDLS, CDR2 YYNGEE. The CDR3 extends over 16 amino acids. With 0 bases clipped from V and 1 base from J, the junction kept 6 bases outside the gene matches. The CDR3 here is CASSVAVGTAQETQYF. DNA of the CDR3: TGTGCCAGCAGCGTAGCGGTAGGGACAGCCCAAGAGACCCAGTACTTC.

V gene TRBV9 combines with J gene TRBJ1-1; 7 positions match TRBD1. The ends lost 2 bases at V and 4 bases at J; junction bases unmatched: 5. The CDR3 is 14 amino acids. Germline assignment: CDR1 SGDLS and CDR2 YYNGEE. In DNA, the CDR3 is TGTGCCAGCAGCGTTCGGGCAGGGGGCACTGAAGCTTTCTTT. This gives the protein CASSVRAGGTEAFF.

This chain uses TRBV28 with TRBJ1-1; D is perhaps TRBD1 (5 bases). The CDR3 length is 16 residues. V dropped 2 bases and J dropped 1 base, with 14 bases sitting between them. Germline CDR1 MDHEN, CDR2 SYDVKM. The CDR3 nucleotides are TGTGCCAGCAGTTTAGAAATCCGGACACCGAACACTGAAGCTTTCTTT. It encodes CASSLEIRTPNTEAFF.

CDR3 protein: CASSLVGVRDTYNEQFF. CDR3 in DNA: TGTGCCAGCAGCTTAGTCGGAGTCCGGGACACTTACAATGAGCAGTTCTTC. The chain carries TRBV7-9 and TRBJ2-1, with a possible D match to TRBD1 (6 bases). Per germline, CDR1 SEHNR and CDR2 FQNEAQ (reference sequence). This CDR3 contains 17 residues. The ends were cut back, 1 base at V and 4 bases at J, with 17 bases in the middle.

The CDR3 bases are TGTGCCTGGAGTGTCGGTTCCCTAGTAGTCGTTAGGGATACGCAGTATTTT. It is translated as CAWSVGSLVVVRDTQYF. The V gene is TRBV30, the J gene TRBJ2-3; D gene uncertain. The CDR3 has 17 residues. Between the trimmed V and J ends, which lost 0 bases and 6 bases, there was a span of 22 bases. Germline CDR1 GTSNPN, CDR2 SVGIG (reference sequence).

The chain has TRBV27 and TRBJ2-7, with D perhaps matching TRBD2 (6 bases). Per germline, CDR1 MNHEY and CDR2 SMNVEV (reference sequence). The CDR3 is 14 amino acids. Trimming stripped 6 bases from V and 6 bases from J, with 18 bases between. In nucleotides, the CDR3 is TGTGCCAGCAGGCGGGGAGGTGGTGTAAGCGAGCAGTACTTC. Its translation is CASRRGGGVSEQYF.